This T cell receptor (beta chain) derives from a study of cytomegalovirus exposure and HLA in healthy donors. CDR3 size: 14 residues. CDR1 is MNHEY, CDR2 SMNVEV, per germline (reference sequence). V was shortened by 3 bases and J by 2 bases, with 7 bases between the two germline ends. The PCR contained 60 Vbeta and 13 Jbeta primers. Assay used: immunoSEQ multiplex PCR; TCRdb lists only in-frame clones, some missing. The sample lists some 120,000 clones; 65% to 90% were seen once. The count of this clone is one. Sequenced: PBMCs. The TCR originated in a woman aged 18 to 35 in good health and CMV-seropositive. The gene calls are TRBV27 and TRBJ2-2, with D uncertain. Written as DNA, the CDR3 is TGTGCCAGCAGTTTTACAGTCAACACCGGGGAGCTGTTTTTT. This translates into CASSFTVNTGELFF.